One and the same sample provided the 13 T cell receptor beta chains below, sequenced in a study of blood T cell repertoires in COVID-19. Sequencing used immunoSEQ multiplex PCR; TCRdb keeps in-frame clones, though not all of them. The sample contains roughly 260,000 clones, 88% of which appear only once. The sequenced material came from peripheral blood. The receptors were gathered from a man between 60 and 75 years old who had recovered from COVID-19.

This chain uses TRBV15 with TRBJ1-4; D is uncertain. CDR3 size: 18 residues. The V and J ends lost 1 base and 2 bases respectively, with 17 bases between them. The germline gives CDR1 LNHNV, CDR2 YYDKDF (reference sequence). The CDR3 DNA sequence: TGTGCCACCAGCAGAGTTGGCCCTGGTCGCTCTACTAATGAAAAACTGTTTTTT. This sequence encodes CATSRVGPGRSTNEKLFF. Filled out from reference TRBV15 and TRBJ1-4, the complete variable domain reads DAMVIQNPRYQVTQFGKPVTLSCSQTLNHNVMYWYQQKSSQAPKLLFHYYDKDFNNEADTPDNFQSRRPNTSFCFLDIRSPGLGDTAMYLCATSRVGPGRSTNEKLFFGSGTQLSVL.

The chain has TRBV24-1 and TRBJ2-3; 8 bases fit TRBD1. The V gene's germline CDR1 is KGHDR and CDR2 SFDVKD. The CDR3 sequence is 21 residues long. The V and J ends lost 1 base and 4 bases, in that order; junction bases with no gene match: 21. The chain's CDR3 is CATSDFWTGSSVVYQSDTQYF. The CDR3 region has the DNA TGTGCCACCAGTGATTTTTGGACAGGGTCCTCCGTGGTGTATCAGTCAGATACGCAGTATTTT.

The chain employs TRBV9 and TRBJ2-7, with D maybe TRBD2 (5 bases). Germline V CDR1 and CDR2: SGDLS, YYNGEE. The CDR3 is made up of 14 amino acids. Trimming removed 4 bases at V and 4 bases at J, with 15 bases between. The CDR3 loop is CASSPRTWKYEQYF. CDR3 coding DNA: TGTGCCAGCAGCCCTAGGACTTGGAAGTACGAGCAGTACTTC.

The CDR3 nucleotides are TGTGCCAGCAGTTACTCGACGCAGGGGGCTCCCTACGAGCAGTACTTC. Its protein product is CASSYSTQGAPYEQYF. V usage is TRBV6-5 and J usage is TRBJ2-7, with 8 bases that match TRBD1. This CDR3 spans 16 amino acids. Trimming cost V 0 bases and J 2 bases; bases outside gene matches: 6. The germline gives CDR1 MNHEY, CDR2 SVGAGI.

The chain carries TRBV6-5 and TRBJ2-7, with 7 bases lining up with TRBD1. CDR1 is MNHEY, CDR2 SVGAGI, per germline. This CDR3 comprises 15 residues. The trim removed 6 bases at V and 0 bases at J, leaving 8 bases unmatched. CDR3 coding DNA: TGTGCCAGCAGCCGCCGGGACAGACCCTCCTACGAGCAGTACTTC. Amino acids: CASSRRDRPSYEQYF.

The rearrangement joins TRBV15 to TRBJ1-4, with D unclear. Germline V CDR1 and CDR2: LNHNV, YYDKDF (reference sequence). The length of the CDR3 is 15 residues. V lost 5 bases and J lost 2, with 12 bases in between. CDR3 coding DNA: TGTGCCACCAGCTCACGAGGGTATACTAATGAAAAACTGTTTTTT. As protein: CATSSRGYTNEKLFF.

The chain couples TRBV2 to TRBJ1-3; TRBD1 is a possible D gene (5 bases). Germline V lookup: CDR1 SNHLY, CDR2 FYNNEI. The CDR3 has 12 amino acids. V lost 8 bases and J 3 bases, leaving 8 bases between the germline ends. CDR3: CASGALGNTIYF. The DNA of the CDR3 is TGTGCCAGCGGGGCCCTTGGAAACACCATATATTTT.

This sequence joins TRBV18 and TRBJ2-3, with D unclear. This CDR3 comprises 14 residues. The V gene lost 1 base and the J gene lost 0 bases, with 5 bases spanning the gap. CDR1 and CDR2 (germline): KGHSH, LQKENI. Here the CDR3 DNA reads TGTGCCAGCTCACCACTGAGAAGCACAGATACGCAGTATTTT. Amino acid sequence: CASSPLRSTDTQYF.

This chain connects TRBV5-1 to TRBJ1-2; D may be TRBD1 (5 bases). CDR1 is SGHRS and CDR2 is YFSETQ in the germline V gene. This CDR3 region has 14 residues. The V end was cut by 3 bases, the J end by 2 bases, with 11 bases between. The CDR3 DNA reads as TGCGCCAGCAGCTCCACAAGGGGAAACTATGGCTACACCTTC. Encoded protein: CASSSTRGNYGYTF.

The gene calls are TRBV11-2 and TRBJ2-7; TRBD1 matches at 7 bases. Germline-derived CDR1 and CDR2 are SGHAT and FQNNGV. Unmatched junction bases numbered 14, after V lost 4 bases and J lost 5 bases. This CDR3 spans 16 amino acids. The CDR3 DNA sequence: TGTGCCAGCAGCTCCAGAAGGGACAGCTTAATCCACGAGCAGTACTTC. It translates to CASSSRRDSLIHEQYF.

This chain joins TRBV6-6 and TRBJ2-3, with 13 nucleotides matching TRBD2. The germline gives CDR1 MNHNY, CDR2 SVGAGI (reference sequence). CDR3 length equals 16 residues. V trimming: 4 bases; J trimming: 1 base; junction bases outside the gene matches: 2. CDR3 loop: CASSSGLAGGTDTQYF. CDR3 coding DNA: TGTGCCAGCAGTTCCGGACTAGCGGGGGGCACAGATACGCAGTATTTT.

The chain is built from TRBV27 and TRBJ2-6, with D maybe TRBD1 (5 bases). The CDR3 covers 18 residues. Germline lookup yields CDR1 MNHEY and CDR2 SMNVEV (reference sequence). V dropped 1 base and J dropped 0 bases, with 13 bases sitting between them. The chain's CDR3 is CASSLFQGQLSGANVLTF. The CDR3 bases are TGTGCCAGCAGTTTATTTCAGGGTCAACTCTCTGGGGCCAACGTCCTGACTTTC.

The genes are TRBV5-1 and TRBJ1-2; no reliable D call. Trimming took 1 base from V and 0 from J, leaving 7 bases between them. Germline V CDR1 and CDR2: SGHRS, YFSETQ. This CDR3 comprises 14 residues. The CDR3 loop reads CASSLTATNYGYTF. CDR3 coding DNA: TGCGCCAGCAGCTTGACAGCAACTAACTATGGCTACACCTTC.